Listed below are T cell receptor beta chains from one sample, sequenced in a study of regulatory and conventional T cells in RAG deficiency. Clones were read by immunoSEQ multiplex PCR, and TCRdb kept only the in-frame ones, dropping some. Among about 9,100 clones, around 96% were seen once, and the ten largest hold roughly 1.4%. Sequenced material: CD4+ effector T cells sorted from blood. The receptor source for this set is a human donor with RAG deficiency presenting as severe combined immunodeficiency. Both conserved end residues are part of each CDR3. D genes are given only for firm matches. The listing skips clone size in some rows; elsewhere it reads once, few, many or a size class.

V: TRBV7-8; D: NA; J: TRBJ1-1; size: NA; CDR3: CASSRRHRQNTEAFF; DNA: TGTGCCAGCAGCCGTAGACACCGGCAGAACACTGAAGCTTTCTTT
V: TRBV27; D: NA; J: TRBJ1-2; size: NA; CDR3: CASSRIGGHYGYTF; DNA: TGTGCCAGCAGTCGGATCGGGGGGCACTATGGCTACACCTTC
V: TRBV19; D: NA; J: TRBJ2-5; size: NA; CDR3: CASSAQPLAQTQYF; DNA: TGTGCCAGTAGTGCCCAGCCGCTGGCCCAGACCCAGTACTTC
V: TRBV19; D: NA; J: TRBJ2-3; size: few; CDR3: CASSIDRAGTDTQYF; DNA: TGTGCCAGTAGTATAGATCGTGCTGGCACAGATACGCAGTATTTT
V: TRBV5-1; D: TRBD1; J: TRBJ2-2; size: NA; CDR3: CASSATGQNTGELFF; DNA: TGCGCCAGCAGCGCGACAGGGCAGAACACCGGGGAGCTGTTTTTT
V: TRBV12-5; D: TRBD1; J: TRBJ1-1; size: NA; CDR3: CASGLDGQGVNTEAFF; DNA: TGTGCTAGTGGTTTGGACGGACAGGGGGTGAACACTGAAGCTTTCTTT
V: TRBV4-2; D: TRBD1; J: TRBJ2-5; size: NA; CDR3: CASSQDRRQGAYQETQYF; DNA: TGTGCCAGCAGCCAAGATCGAAGGCAGGGGGCGTACCAAGAGACCCAGTACTTC
V: TRBV5-1; D: NA; J: TRBJ2-3; size: NA; CDR3: CASAAQGYTDTQYF; DNA: TGCGCCAGCGCTGCTCAGGGTTACACAGATACGCAGTATTTT
V: TRBV6-1; D: NA; J: TRBJ2-5; size: NA; CDR3: CASSEGGQETQYF; DNA: TGTGCCAGCAGTGAAGGGGGCCAAGAGACCCAGTACTTC
V: TRBV7-2; D: TRBD1; J: TRBJ2-1; size: NA; CDR3: CASTPSPGTVNNEQFF; DNA: TGTGCCAGCACTCCTTCGCCCGGGACAGTCAACAATGAGCAGTTCTTC
V: TRBV20-1; D: NA; J: TRBJ2-1; size: once; CDR3: CSARTYNEQFF; DNA: TGCAGTGCTAGGACATACAATGAGCAGTTCTTC
V: TRBV4-3; D: NA; J: TRBJ1-3; size: NA; CDR3: CASSQDHSSGNTIYF; DNA: TGCGCCAGCAGCCAAGATCACAGCTCTGGAAACACCATATATTTT
V: TRBV5-1; D: TRBD1; J: TRBJ2-1; size: NA; CDR3: CASSLDRGYNEQFF; DNA: TGCGCCAGCAGCTTGGACAGGGGGTACAATGAGCAGTTCTTC
V: TRBV10-3; D: NA; J: TRBJ2-3; size: NA; CDR3: CAISEGAFNTDTQYF; DNA: TGTGCCATCAGTGAGGGGGCGTTTAACACAGATACGCAGTATTTT
V: TRBV19; D: TRBD1; J: TRBJ1-4; size: NA; CDR3: CASRDRGNEKLFF; DNA: TGTGCCAGCCGGGACAGGGGTAATGAAAAACTGTTTTTT
V: TRBV7-2; D: NA; J: TRBJ2-5; size: NA; CDR3: CASSYRAPTQETQYF; DNA: TGTGCCAGCAGCTACCGGGCCCCAACCCAAGAGACCCAGTACTTC
V: TRBV7-2; D: TRBD1; J: TRBJ2-5; size: NA; CDR3: CASSSLGQGQETQYF; DNA: TGTGCCAGCAGCTCCCTAGGACAGGGACAAGAGACCCAGTACTTC
V: TRBV14; D: NA; J: TRBJ2-4; size: NA; CDR3: CASSQSGLAKNIQYF; DNA: TGTGCCAGCAGCCAATCAGGTCTAGCCAAAAACATTCAGTACTTC
V: TRBV7-2; D: NA; J: TRBJ1-1; size: NA; CDR3: CASSLTPLSGDTEAFF; DNA: TGTGCCAGCAGCTTAACTCCGCTTAGCGGAGACACTGAAGCTTTCTTT
V: TRBV9; D: TRBD1; J: TRBJ2-3; size: NA; CDR3: CASSVEGTGTDTQYF; DNA: TGTGCCAGCAGCGTCGAGGGGACAGGCACAGATACGCAGTATTTT
V: TRBV7-2; D: NA; J: TRBJ2-7; size: NA; CDR3: CASSLDLSYEQYF; DNA: TGTGCCAGCAGCTTAGACTTATCCTACGAGCAGTACTTC
V: TRBV7-2; D: NA; J: TRBJ2-4; size: NA; CDR3: CASSWTAKNIQYF; DNA: TGTGCCAGCAGCTGGACAGCCAAAAACATTCAGTACTTC
V: TRBV19; D: NA; J: TRBJ1-1; size: NA; CDR3: CASRGWENTEAFF; DNA: TGTGCCAGTAGGGGTTGGGAAAACACTGAAGCTTTCTTT
V: TRBV29-1; D: TRBD2; J: TRBJ2-2; size: NA; CDR3: CSVLLAGANTGELFF; DNA: TGCAGCGTCCTTTTAGCGGGAGCGAACACCGGGGAGCTGTTTTTT
V: TRBV7-2; D: TRBD1; J: TRBJ2-5; size: NA; CDR3: CASSLVQGVLETQYF; DNA: TGTGCCAGCAGCTTAGTACAGGGGGTACTGGAGACCCAGTACTTC
V: TRBV18; D: NA; J: TRBJ2-5; size: NA; CDR3: CASSPSSEETQYF; DNA: TGTGCCAGCTCACCTAGCTCAGAAGAGACCCAGTACTTC
V: TRBV9; D: TRBD2; J: TRBJ2-7; size: NA; CDR3: CASSVGLAETYEQYF; DNA: TGTGCCAGCAGCGTAGGACTAGCGGAGACCTACGAGCAGTACTTC
V: TRBV4-3; D: TRBD1; J: TRBJ2-7; size: NA; CDR3: CASSQGQGASYEQYF; DNA: TGCGCCAGCAGCCAAGGGCAGGGGGCGTCTTACGAGCAGTACTTC
V: TRBV28; D: TRBD1; J: TRBJ1-2; size: NA; CDR3: CASKQQGVNYGYTF; DNA: TGTGCCAGCAAACAACAGGGGGTTAACTATGGCTACACCTTC
V: TRBV30; D: NA; J: TRBJ1-2; size: NA; CDR3: CAWSPQLNYGYTF; DNA: TGTGCCTGGAGCCCGCAATTAAACTATGGCTACACCTTC
V: TRBV9; D: NA; J: TRBJ2-4; size: NA; CDR3: CASSVEPVENIQYF; DNA: TGTGCCAGCAGCGTTGAACCGGTGGAAAACATTCAGTACTTC
V: TRBV6-6; D: NA; J: TRBJ2-2; size: NA; CDR3: CASSYRDTGELFF; DNA: TGTGCCAGCAGTTACAGGGACACCGGGGAGCTGTTTTTT
V: TRBV10-2; D: NA; J: TRBJ2-5; size: NA; CDR3: CASSDQGVGTQYF; DNA: TGCGCCAGCAGTGACCAGGGTGTCGGGACCCAGTACTTC
V: TRBV4-1; D: NA; J: TRBJ2-5; size: NA; CDR3: CASSQDWGETQYF; DNA: TGCGCCAGCAGCCAAGATTGGGGAGAGACCCAGTACTTC
V: TRBV19; D: NA; J: TRBJ2-2; size: few; CDR3: CASSGVTGELFF; DNA: TGTGCCAGTAGTGGGGTAACCGGGGAGCTGTTTTTT
V: TRBV7-9; D: TRBD1; J: TRBJ2-2; size: NA; CDR3: CASNKDRGPNTGELFF; DNA: TGTGCCAGCAACAAGGACAGGGGGCCCAACACCGGGGAGCTGTTTTTT
V: TRBV5-1; D: NA; J: TRBJ2-5; size: NA; CDR3: CASSLSQETQYF; DNA: TGCGCCAGCAGCTTGAGCCAAGAGACCCAGTACTTC
V: TRBV27; D: TRBD1; J: TRBJ1-2; size: once; CDR3: CASGRDRGLGYTF; DNA: TGTGCCAGCGGAAGGGACAGGGGGCTTGGCTACACCTTC
V: TRBV7-2; D: TRBD1; J: TRBJ2-7; size: NA; CDR3: CASSFGTGGEQYF; DNA: TGTGCCAGCAGCTTCGGGACAGGGGGCGAGCAGTACTTC
V: TRBV5-1; D: NA; J: TRBJ2-5; size: NA; CDR3: CASSLGWLVETQYF; DNA: TGCGCCAGCAGCTTGGGCTGGTTGGTCGAGACCCAGTACTTC
V: TRBV7-2; D: TRBD1; J: TRBJ2-5; size: NA; CDR3: CASRPTGDQETQYF; DNA: TGTGCCAGCAGGCCCACAGGGGATCAAGAGACCCAGTACTTC
V: TRBV11-3; D: NA; J: TRBJ2-1; size: NA; CDR3: CASSSGHSYNEQFF; DNA: TGTGCCAGCAGCTCGGGACACTCCTACAATGAGCAGTTCTTC
V: TRBV6-1; D: TRBD1; J: TRBJ2-5; size: NA; CDR3: CASSDSTGGWETQYF; DNA: TGTGCCAGCAGTGATTCGACAGGGGGGTGGGAGACCCAGTACTTC